A single sample gave rise to the 8 T cell receptor beta chains below, sequenced in a study of regulatory T cells in long-lasting Graves disease. Researchers made TCR beta libraries by using iRepertoire HTBI primers and running Arm-PCR on CDR3 regions. MiXCR, run by TCRdb on the multiplex PCR reads, gives a single entry per CDR3 protein. There are a few hundred thousand distinct CDR3 sequences in the sample; 12% to 15% occur only once, and under 20% lies in the top ten. Specified time point: newly diagnosed GD, antithyroid drugs for less than 3 months. Making the TCR library involved RNA that had been extracted from PBMCs. These data were also reused for a study on T cells in Graves' hyperthyroidism and ophthalmopathy.

Sequenced here: peripheral blood mononuclear cells (PBMCs), sampled at new diagnosis, from a patient treated with antithyroid drugs. The receptors originated from a woman aged 45-65 years with Graves disease.

On this clonotype: This may be a read error, as it is one base from a much larger clone. This CDR3 reads CASSFAPAGGSYEQYF. CDR3 nucleotide sequence: TGTGCCAGCAGCTTTGCCCCGGCGGGAGGCTCCTACGAGCAGTACTTC. This chain connects TRBV7-2 to TRBJ2-7; the match to TRBD2 covers 8 bases. V dropped 3 bases and J dropped 0; count of bases not matched to a gene: 7. This CDR3 has 16 residues. The V gene's germline CDR1 is SGHTA and CDR2 FQGNSA. The full variable domain, in which reference TRBV7-2 and TRBJ2-7 provide the parts outside the CDR3, is GAGVSQSPSNKVTEKGKDVELRCDPISGHTALYWYRQSLGQGLEFLIYFQGNSAPDKSGLPSDRFSAERTGGSVSTLTIQRTQQEDSAVYLCASSFAPAGGSYEQYFGPGTRLTVT.

On this clonotype: At one end the junction does not follow the germline gene, possibly because of a read error. The chain is built from TRBV11-2 and TRBJ2-1; 11 positions match TRBD2. CDR1 is SGHAT, CDR2 FQNNGV, per germline. The CDR3 spans 15 residues. The CDR3 spells CASSALAGGENEQFF. The CDR3 DNA reads TGCGCCAGCAGCGCATTAGCGGGAGGGGAGAATGAGCAGTTCTTC.

V is TRBV20-1 and J is TRBJ2-1, with 12 positions matching TRBD2. The CDR3 has 15 amino acids. V shed 2 bases, J shed 9 bases, and the junction held 8 bases outside the gene matches. Germline loops: CDR1 DFQATT, CDR2 SNEGSKA (reference sequence). The DNA for the CDR3 is TGCAGTGCTAGACGGAGACTAGCGGGAGCGGGTGAGCAGTTCTTC. Its translation is CSARRRLAGAGEQFF.

A remark on this clonotype: The junction departs from germline at one end; a sequencing error may be responsible. The chain employs TRBV10-1 and TRBJ1-2, with 11 bases identical to TRBD1. Germline assignment: CDR1 WNHNN and CDR2 SYGVQD (reference sequence). This CDR3 is built from 15 residues. The CDR3 sequence is CASSYGQGARNGYTF. The CDR3, as DNA: TGTGCCAGCAGTTACGGACAGGGGGCGCGAAATGGCTACACCTTC.

Ten or more counts support this clonotype. One end of the junction fails to match germline, which may point to a read error. The V and J genes are TRBV5-4 and TRBJ2-5, with 8 bases fitting TRBD1. The CDR3 consists of 13 residues. In germline, CDR1 is SGHNT, CDR2 YYREEE (reference sequence). CDR3 sequence (DNA): TGTGCCGGCAGACAGGGGACCCAAGAGACCCAGTACTTC. This sequence encodes CAGRQGTQETQYF.

The count of this clonotype is one. The chain links TRBV30 to TRBJ1-6; 11 bases align to TRBD1. The J segment lost 10 bases and the V segment lost 6 bases, leaving 8 bases of the junction unmatched. CDR3 length: 14 residues. CDR1 is GTSNPN and CDR2 is SVGIG in the germline V gene (reference sequence). CDR3 loop: CACIQGQGGSPLHF. CDR3 nucleotides: TGTGCCTGTATCCAGGGACAGGGGGGATCACCCCTCCACTTT.

This clonotype was seen ten or more times. The chain joins TRBV2 to TRBJ1-5, with unresolved D. The CDR3 loop spans 16 amino acids. The germline CDR1 and CDR2 sequences are SNHLY and FYNNEI. The V gene lost 0 bases and the J gene lost 9 bases, with 18 bases spanning the gap. The CDR3, as DNA: TGTGCCAGCAGTGAAGCGTCGGGTATGCCATACATGCCCCAGCATTTT. Protein: CASSEASGMPYMPQHF.

In its sample, this clonotype was seen many times. The chain employs TRBV12-3 or TRBV12-4 and TRBJ2-7, with D tentatively TRBD1 or TRBD2 (5 bases each). This CDR3 comprises 13 residues. V shed 3 bases and J shed 2 bases, with 8 bases lying between them. The CDR3 DNA reads as TGTGCCAGCAGTTTTGGGGGAGCCTACGAGCAGTACTTC. It translates to CASSFGGAYEQYF.